These 13 T cell receptor beta chains were sequenced from one sample in a study of T cells in Graves' hyperthyroidism and ophthalmopathy. The CDR3 regions of TCR beta were amplified from RNA transcripts. The HTBI primer set served for first-round RT-PCR of the TCR CDR3. TCRdb ran MiXCR on the multiplex PCR reads and lists one entry per CDR3 protein. The sample contains more than 350,000 distinct CDR3 sequences, 15% of which appear only once. What was sequenced was blood. The receptors shown here come from a woman aged 55-70 years with Graves' ophthalmopathy.

This clonotype has a handful of counts. As DNA, the CDR3 is TGTGCCAGCAGTCGACAGGGGTCGGTCTACGAGCAGTACTTC. Its translation is CASSRQGSVYEQYF. The chain combines TRBV28 with TRBJ2-7, with TRBD1 identical over 8 bases. The ends lost 5 bases at V and 3 bases at J; junction bases unmatched: 6. This CDR3 has 14 amino acids. The germline CDR1 and CDR2 sequences are MDHEN and SYDVKM.

This clonotype was seen only a few times. The chain uses TRBV6-1 and TRBJ1-3, with unresolved D. V shed 4 bases and J shed 0 bases, with 7 bases lying between them. This CDR3 is 14 amino acids long. Germline values: CDR1 MNHNS, CDR2 SASEGT. The CDR3: CASSVTDSGNTIYF. Here the CDR3 DNA reads TGTGCCAGCAGTGTAACGGACTCTGGAAACACCATATATTTT.

This clonotype was counted ten times or more. The chain employs TRBV27 and TRBJ2-5; D remains ambiguous. The CDR3 spans 13 residues. Looked up from germline, CDR1 is MNHEY and CDR2 is SMNVEV (reference sequence). The V end was cut by 6 bases, the J end by 4 bases, with 12 bases between. The CDR3 loop reads CASSRRRRETQYF. In DNA, the CDR3 is TGTGCCAGCAGCCGCCGCCGCCGAGAGACCCAGTACTTC.

In this sample, this clonotype turned up many times. V usage is TRBV24-1 and J usage is TRBJ2-5, with 8 bases aligning to TRBD1. This CDR3 is built from 15 residues. Germline V gene sequence: CDR1 KGHDR, CDR2 SFDVKD. V gave up 0 bases and J gave up 2 bases; unmatched junction bases: 1. CDR3 DNA: TGTGCCACCAGTGATTTGGGGACAGGTCAAGAGACCCAGTACTTC. This encodes CATSDLGTGQETQYF.

This clonotype was counted between two and nine times. V is TRBV7-2 and J is TRBJ1-4; TRBD1 agrees at 7 bases. The junction had 8 bases not matched to a gene; V was cut back by 5 bases and J by 5 bases. The germline V gene has CDR1 SGHTA and CDR2 FQGNSA. The length of the CDR3 is 15 residues. The CDR3 protein is CASSTTGTANEKLFF. The CDR3 DNA reads TGTGCCAGCAGCACAACCGGGACAGCGAATGAAAAACTGTTTTTT.

J is TRBJ2-3 and V is TRBV7-3; 9 bases align to TRBD2. V was pared by 2 bases and J by 0 bases, with 9 bases of the junction left unmatched. Germline V gene sequence: CDR1 SGHTA, CDR2 FQGTGA. The CDR3 totals 18 residues. The CDR3 sequence is CASSLSPSGASSTDTQYF. The CDR3 DNA reads as TGTGCCAGCAGCTTATCCCCTAGCGGGGCCTCTAGCACAGATACGCAGTATTTT.

This chain connects TRBV5-1 to TRBJ2-3; 10 bases agree with TRBD2. Unmatched junction bases numbered 8, after V lost 2 bases and J lost 2 bases. The CDR3 is made up of 17 amino acids. Germline CDR1 and CDR2: SGHRS and YFSETQ. In nucleotides, the CDR3 is TGCGCCAGCAGCTTCTCAACTAGCGGGACCCCCACAGATACGCAGTATTTT. Its protein product is CASSFSTSGTPTDTQYF.

This clonotype has at least ten counts. The chain recombines TRBV7-6 with TRBJ2-1; 10 bases match TRBD2. CDR3 size: 16 residues. Trimming at V came to 0 bases and at J to 6 bases, leaving 5 bases not matched to a gene. CDR1 is SGHVS and CDR2 is FNYEAQ in the germline V gene. CDR3 coding DNA: TGTGCCAGCAGCTTAGCAGGAGCGGGAGGGTCCAATGAGCAGTTCTTC. Its protein is CASSLAGAGGSNEQFF. The complete variable domain, with remaining parts taken from reference TRBV7-6 and TRBJ2-1, reads GAGVSQSPRYKVTKRGQDVALRCDPISGHVSLYWYRQALGQGPEFLTYFNYEAQQDKSGLPNDRFSAERPEGSISTLTIQRTEQRDSAMYRCASSLAGAGGSNEQFFGPGTRLTVL.

This clonotype was counted many times. This chain uses TRBV20-1 with TRBJ1-1; D not certain. Trimming removed 4 bases from V and 3 bases from J, with 15 bases in between. The CDR3 extends over 14 amino acids. The germline V gene encodes CDR1 DFQATT and CDR2 SNEGSKA (reference sequence). For the CDR3, the DNA is TGCAGTGCTACAAGGGTAGATACCGACACTGAAGCTTTCTTT. Protein sequence: CSATRVDTDTEAFF.

The chain uses TRBV20-1 and TRBJ1-5; TRBD1 might be the D (5 bases). CDR3 size: 17 residues. V lost 2 bases, J lost 0 bases, and 17 bases lay in between. CDR1 and CDR2 (germline): DFQATT, SNEGSKA (reference sequence). CDR3 sequence (DNA): TGCAGTGCTAGATGGGGCCCGGCACACGTTAGCAATCAGCCCCAGCATTTT. It translates to CSARWGPAHVSNQPQHF.

This clonotype has a handful of counts. This chain joins TRBV5-1 and TRBJ2-2; tentative D call: TRBD2 (5 bases). With 4 bases removed from V and 1 base from J, the gap between germline ends came to 11 bases. The CDR3 has 15 amino acids. Germline CDR1 is SGHRS and CDR2 is YFSETQ. As DNA, the CDR3 is TGCGCCAGCAGCAGAGAGGGAGAGAACACCGGGGAGCTGTTTTTT. This gives the protein CASSREGENTGELFF.

The chain is built from TRBV29-1 and TRBJ2-3; 7 bases match TRBD2. CDR3 length: 14 residues. V lost 6 bases and J lost 2; bases outside the gene matches: 8. CDR1 is SQVTM, CDR2 ANQGSEA, per germline. CDR3 nucleotide sequence: TGCAGCGTGGACCCCGGGACTAACACAGATACGCAGTATTTT. This sequence encodes CSVDPGTNTDTQYF.

This clonotype was recorded at least ten times. The rearrangement joins TRBV18 to TRBJ2-5, with no clear D. Germline V gene lookup returns CDR1 KGHSH and CDR2 LQKENI. The CDR3 contains 13 residues. The ends were cut back, 6 bases at V and 2 bases at J, with 10 bases in the middle. In DNA, the CDR3 is TGTGCCAGCTCCCTATCTATGCAAGAGACCCAGTACTTC. It specifies CASSLSMQETQYF.